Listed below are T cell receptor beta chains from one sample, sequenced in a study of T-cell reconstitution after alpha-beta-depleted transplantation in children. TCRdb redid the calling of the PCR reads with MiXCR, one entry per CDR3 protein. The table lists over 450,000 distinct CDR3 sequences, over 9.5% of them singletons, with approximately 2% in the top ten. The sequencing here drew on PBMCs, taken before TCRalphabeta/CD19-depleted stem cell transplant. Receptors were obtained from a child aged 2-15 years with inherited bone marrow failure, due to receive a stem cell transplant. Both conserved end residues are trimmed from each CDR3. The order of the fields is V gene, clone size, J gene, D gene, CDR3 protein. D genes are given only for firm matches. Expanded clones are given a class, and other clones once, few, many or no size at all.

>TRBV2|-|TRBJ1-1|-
ASSEENLGDTEAF
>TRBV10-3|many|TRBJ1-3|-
AISDSLEFSGNTIY
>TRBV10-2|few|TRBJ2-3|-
ASSEALGSYTDTQY
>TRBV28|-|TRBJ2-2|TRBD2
ASSPTSGRDTGELF
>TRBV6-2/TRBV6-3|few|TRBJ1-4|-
ASTPKGVEKLF
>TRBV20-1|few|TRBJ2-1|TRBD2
SAGSPTSGIGHEQF
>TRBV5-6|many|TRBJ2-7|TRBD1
ASSLVRGQGAGRAYEQY
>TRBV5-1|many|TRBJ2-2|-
ASRGQGASWNTGELF
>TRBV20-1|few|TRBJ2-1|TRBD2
SAREPSGSLNEQF
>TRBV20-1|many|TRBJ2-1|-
SARRGISEQF
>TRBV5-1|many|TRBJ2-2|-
ASTWAGNTGELF
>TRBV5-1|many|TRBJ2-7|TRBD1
ASSWTGNSYEQY
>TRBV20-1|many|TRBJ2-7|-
SASMMTYEQY
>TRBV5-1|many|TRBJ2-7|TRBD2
ASSDGLGGRGGQTYEQY
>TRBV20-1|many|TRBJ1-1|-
SAIGQINTEAF
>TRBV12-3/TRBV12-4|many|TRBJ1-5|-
ASSFLGAYNSNQPQH
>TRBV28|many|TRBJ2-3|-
ASSLGGTDTQY
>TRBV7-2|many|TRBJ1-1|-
ASSLAIEATAF
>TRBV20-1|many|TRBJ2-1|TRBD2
SARYLSGGPSYNEQF
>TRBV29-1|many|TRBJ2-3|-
SAPAVSTDTQY
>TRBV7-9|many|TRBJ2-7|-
ASSSLVHHEQY
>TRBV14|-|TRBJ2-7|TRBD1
ASSPLGQGDTCEQY
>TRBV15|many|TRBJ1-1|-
ATSSTGRLNTEAF
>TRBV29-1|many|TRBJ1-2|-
SVGQAESNYGYT
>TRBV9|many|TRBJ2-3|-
ASSVGDSRRDTQY
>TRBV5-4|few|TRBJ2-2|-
ASSLSLGGELF
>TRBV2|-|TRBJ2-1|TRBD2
ASSGALAGGPRYNEQF
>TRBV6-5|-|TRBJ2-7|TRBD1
ASSYSHGTAYEQY
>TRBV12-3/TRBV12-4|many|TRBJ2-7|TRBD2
ASSLYQLAGVSYEQY